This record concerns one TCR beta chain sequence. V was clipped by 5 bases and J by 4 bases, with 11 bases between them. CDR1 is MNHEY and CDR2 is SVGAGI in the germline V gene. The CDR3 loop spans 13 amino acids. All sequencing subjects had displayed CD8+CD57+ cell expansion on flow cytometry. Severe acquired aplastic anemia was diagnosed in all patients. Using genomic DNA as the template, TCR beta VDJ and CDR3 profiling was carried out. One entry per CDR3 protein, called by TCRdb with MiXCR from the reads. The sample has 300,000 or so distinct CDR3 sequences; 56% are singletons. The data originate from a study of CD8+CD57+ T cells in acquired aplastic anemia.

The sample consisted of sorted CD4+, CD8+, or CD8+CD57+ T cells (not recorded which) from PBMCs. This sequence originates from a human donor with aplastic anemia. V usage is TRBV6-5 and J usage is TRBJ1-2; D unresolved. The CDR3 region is CASSLDPIYGYTF. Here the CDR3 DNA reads TGTGCCAGCAGTCTCGACCCCATCTATGGCTACACCTTC.